This T cell receptor beta chain was profiled in a study of shared T cell receptors in the human thymus. Here immunoSEQ multiplex PCR was the method, and the copy in TCRdb shows in-frame clones only, minus some. The sample carries hundreds of thousands of clones, 80% to 90% recorded once. Of note for this clone: Other DNA sequences within the sample encode an identical CDR3.

The same data also contributed to another study, on human thymus T cells. That source reports: The thymus was resected at corrective cardiac surgery. Thymic and blood repertoires appeared to show biased V and J gene usage.

This TCR was sampled from a boy in the first two years of life with a congenital heart defect. What was sequenced was thymocytes.

The CDR3: CASSLRDRDYEQYF. Written as DNA, the CDR3 is TGCGCCAGCAGCTTGAGGGACAGGGACTACGAGCAGTACTTC. The rearrangement links TRBV5-1 to TRBJ2-7, with 9 nucleotides matching TRBD1. Trimming at V came to 1 base and at J to 3 bases, leaving 2 bases not matched to a gene. Germline loops: CDR1 SGHRS, CDR2 YFSETQ. CDR3 length: 14 amino acids.